This TCR beta chain was sequenced for a study of blood T cell repertoires in COVID-19. Overall study context: COVID-19 samples, acute and convalescent, were from the United States, Italy and Spain. T cells, B-cell-depleted T cells, or PBMCs supplied cDNA or gDNA.

In this sample, this clone turned up a few times. CDR3 size: 13 residues. Germline CDR1 reads SGHRS; CDR2 reads YFSETQ. The germline V and J ends were trimmed by 1 base and 3 bases, with 7 bases remaining between them. Repertoires were generated with immunoSEQ multiplex PCR, while TCRdb's copy carries only in-frame clones and drops some. This table holds tens of thousands of clones, around nine tenths found once. The V call is TRBV5-1, the J call TRBJ1-1; D may be TRBD1 (5 bases). The clonotype comes from a human donor in a cohort sampled during active COVID-19. The specimen sequenced was peripheral blood. The CDR3 DNA reads TGCGCCAGCAGCTTGTCAGGGTACACTGAAGCTTTCTTT. Translated: CASSLSGYTEAFF.